Listed below are T cell receptor beta chains from one sample, sequenced in a study of somatic mutations in cytotoxic T cells in rheumatoid arthritis. Profiled with immunoSEQ multiplex PCR; TCRdb holds only in-frame clones, not every one. Of around 20,000 clones in the sample, over 80% were seen once. Sequences were obtained from CD8+ T cells sorted from blood. Receptors originate from a man younger than 30 with rheumatoid arthritis. Both conserved end residues are trimmed from each CDR3.

V gene,CDR3 length,J gene,CDR3 protein
TRBV28,13,TRBJ1-5,ASSETGTGYQPQH
TRBV7-9,13,TRBJ1-1,ASSPQTGLNTEAF
TRBV25-1,12,TRBJ1-4,ASSPGQGYEKLF
TRBV28,15,TRBJ1-4,ASSLWEGPATNEKLF
TRBV27,12,TRBJ2-5,ASSLRGYQETQY
TRBV6-5,12,TRBJ1-1,ASSLNPTGAEAF
TRBV5-4,13,TRBJ2-2,ASSLGQGAPGELF
TRBV4-3,14,TRBJ2-7,ASSQDPAGGSYEQY
TRBV7-9,13,TRBJ2-5,ASSHPVTDQETQY
TRBV6-6,13,TRBJ2-2,ASSRQGDNTGELF
TRBV10-3,11,TRBJ2-7,AIRTESSYEQY
TRBV30,13,TRBJ1-1,AWSSDRGGGTEAF
TRBV4-3,13,TRBJ2-5,ASSQGIGPQETQY
TRBV6-5,13,TRBJ2-7,ASSSSGTVIHEQY
TRBV28,11,TRBJ1-1,ASSLEVNTEAF
TRBV7-9,13,TRBJ2-5,ASSSLAGGQETQY
TRBV7-2,14,TRBJ2-1,ASRGAGGLLQNEQF
TRBV27,14,TRBJ1-6,ASSLWGASYNSPLH
TRBV5-5,13,TRBJ2-3,ASSYRDRETDTQY
TRBV6-1,12,TRBJ1-5,ASSDLGPQGPQH
TRBV10-1,11,TRBJ2-1,ASSESTYNEQF
TRBV27,14,TRBJ2-7,ASSFLPGQGSIEQY
TRBV19,13,TRBJ1-6,ASSIRRQVNSPLH
TRBV7-9,13,TRBJ1-1,ASSLVGDFQIEAF
TRBV25-1,11,TRBJ1-1,ASNEEADTEAF
TRBV10-2,14,TRBJ1-2,ASSESRSAANYGYT
TRBV4-1,14,TRBJ1-3,ASSQVDSHSGNTIY
TRBV29-1,10,TRBJ1-1,SVPEGGNEAF
TRBV27,13,TRBJ2-5,ASSSPSTEQETQY
TRBV5-5,11,TRBJ1-1,ASSFGSNTEAF
TRBV7-6,11,TRBJ1-2,ASSATGNYGYT
TRBV28,13,TRBJ1-1,ASTLWTVGGTEAF
TRBV13,9,TRBJ2-5,ASSWGETQY
TRBV19,16,TRBJ1-5,ASSISGGLIYSNQPQH
TRBV18,16,TRBJ1-1,ASSPPGTATRMNTEAF
TRBV4-1,14,TRBJ2-1,ASSLRTSGGANEQF
TRBV28,12,TRBJ1-5,ASLTGEENQPQH
TRBV2,14,TRBJ2-3,ASRTGTDWTTDTQY
TRBV7-6,12,TRBJ1-1,ASSPGLKNTEAF
TRBV29-1,9,TRBJ1-1,SVADTNEAF
TRBV19,11,TRBJ1-5,ASSDRAGQPQH
TRBV19,11,TRBJ1-1,ASSIDGTTEAF
TRBV6-5,12,TRBJ2-3,ASSQGARTDTQY
TRBV7-2,15,TRBJ2-1,ASSLGVWRGGFYEQF
TRBV6-1,13,TRBJ1-5,ASSSGPYFNQPQH
TRBV4-1,15,TRBJ1-2,ASSQDMTGQGFNGYT
TRBV6-5,11,TRBJ1-1,ASSTDRYTEAF
TRBV5-1,14,TRBJ1-6,ASSLAVVGRNSPLH
TRBV11-2,12,TRBJ2-7,ASSFGGFNYEQY
TRBV11-2,16,TRBJ2-2,ASSLIPDPGEDTGELF
TRBV9,11,TRBJ1-1,ASSPWTGTEAF
TRBV18,13,TRBJ2-5,ASSGPGQGLETQY
TRBV7-9,13,TRBJ1-5,ASSSTGGRNQPQH
TRBV9,12,TRBJ2-2,ASTGTGWTGELF
TRBV4-1,13,TRBJ1-1,ASSQTAREGTEAF
TRBV13,11,TRBJ2-1,ASSPPTGNEQF
TRBV5-4,15,TRBJ2-6,ASSRETGLAGANVLT
TRBV9,10,TRBJ1-2,ASSVGGFGYT
TRBV5-6,12,TRBJ2-5,ASSSPQPQETQY